The rows below give T cell receptor beta chains drawn from one sample of a study of OX40 agonist ivuxolimab in advanced cancers. Clones were read by immunoSEQ multiplex PCR, and TCRdb kept only the in-frame ones, dropping some. The data show 15,000 to 20,000 clones, with about nine tenths seen just once and under 35% held by the top ten. The starting material was CD4+ or CD8+ T cells sorted from blood, obtained in a trial of the OX40 agonist ivuxolimab. These TCRs come from an adult with an advanced solid tumor such as melanoma, head and neck, liver or kidney cancer. CDR3s include the opening cysteine and the closing phenylalanine or tryptophan. D genes are given only for firm matches. Clone size is given for some rows only: seen once, a few or many times, or a class if the clone is expanded.

TRBV9	TRBJ2-7	.	.	CASSPGGPPSYEQYF	TGTGCCAGCAGCCCCGGGGGGCCCCCGTCCTACGAGCAGTACTTC
TRBV7-6	TRBJ1-1	TRBD1	.	CASSLGDRGTEAFF	TGTGCCAGCAGCTTAGGGGACAGGGGGACTGAAGCTTTCTTT
TRBV6-5	TRBJ2-7	TRBD1	.	CASSFLGGQGIDEQYF	TGTGCCAGCAGTTTCCTTGGGGGACAGGGGATCGACGAGCAGTACTTC
TRBV19	TRBJ2-3	TRBD2	.	CASSMTAGESTDTQYF	TGTGCCAGTAGTATGACGGCGGGAGAGAGCACAGATACGCAGTATTTT
TRBV4-2	TRBJ1-5	.	.	CASSPEEVSRGPQHF	TGTGCCAGCAGCCCAGAGGAAGTGTCTCGGGGGCCCCAGCATTTT
TRBV28	TRBJ1-5	TRBD1	.	CASSLGQGGWVSNQPQHF	TGTGCCAGCAGTTTAGGACAGGGGGGCTGGGTAAGCAATCAGCCCCAGCATTTT
TRBV7-3	TRBJ2-5	.	.	CASALGAQETQYF	TGTGCCAGCGCATTAGGGGCTCAAGAGACCCAGTACTTC
TRBV2	TRBJ2-2	.	.	CASSERRVNTGELFF	TGTGCCAGCAGTGAGCGGAGAGTAAACACCGGGGAGCTGTTTTTT
TRBV5-1	TRBJ2-7	.	.	CASSPSYEQYF	TGCGCCAGCAGCCCCTCCTACGAGCAGTACTTC
TRBV28	TRBJ2-7	TRBD1	.	CASSEQGALSYEQYF	TGTGCCAGCAGTGAACAGGGGGCACTCTCCTACGAGCAGTACTTC
TRBV29-1	TRBJ2-3	TRBD1	.	CSGTGEDADTQYF	TGCAGCGGGACAGGGGAGGACGCAGATACGCAGTATTTT
TRBV28	TRBJ2-5	TRBD2	.	CASSIGLEKTQYF	TGTGCCAGCAGTATCGGACTAGAGAAGACCCAGTACTTC
TRBV29-1	TRBJ1-1	TRBD1	.	CSVGTGENTEAFF	TGCAGCGTTGGGACAGGCGAGAACACTGAAGCTTTCTTT
TRBV7-6	TRBJ2-7	TRBD1	.	CASSLSGQGTYEQYF	TGTGCCAGCAGCTTATCGGGACAGGGAACCTACGAGCAGTACTTC
TRBV29-1	TRBJ2-5	TRBD2	.	CSVEDGGVGTQYF	TGCAGCGTTGAAGACGGGGGGGTTGGGACCCAGTACTTC
TRBV7-9	TRBJ2-7	.	.	CASSPTGYEQYF	TGTGCCAGCAGCCCTACAGGCTACGAGCAGTACTTC
TRBV5-5	TRBJ2-7	.	.	CASSFRDFTYEQYF	TGTGCCAGCAGCTTCCGGGACTTCACCTACGAGCAGTACTTC
TRBV27	TRBJ2-3	.	.	CASSSGRYSTDTQYF	TGTGCCAGCAGTTCCGGACGGTATAGCACAGATACGCAGTATTTT
TRBV27	TRBJ1-2	TRBD1	.	CASSLGQLYGYTF	TGTGCCAGCAGTTTGGGACAGCTCTATGGCTACACCTTC
TRBV7-9	TRBJ2-6	.	.	CASSPDTSGANVLTF	TGTGCCAGCAGCCCAGACACCTCTGGGGCCAACGTCCTGACTTTC
TRBV5-6	TRBJ1-1	TRBD1	.	CASSLGQGVWTEAFF	TGTGCCAGCAGCTTGGGACAGGGGGTTTGGACTGAAGCTTTCTTT
TRBV11-2	TRBJ2-7	TRBD2	.	CASSFGTSGSYEQYF	TGTGCCAGCAGTTTCGGGACTAGCGGTTCCTACGAGCAGTACTTC
TRBV28	TRBJ2-2	.	once	CASSLSLWSPTGELFF	TGTGCCAGCAGTTTGTCTCTGTGGAGCCCCACCGGGGAGCTGTTTTTT
TRBV11-1	TRBJ2-2	.	.	CASSLGFPGELFF	TGTGCCAGCAGTCTCGGCTTTCCCGGGGAGCTGTTTTTT
TRBV4-3	TRBJ2-7	TRBD1	.	CASSQLGQGVLYF	TGCGCCAGCAGCCAACTGGGACAGGGGGTTCTGTACTTC
TRBV30	TRBJ2-7	TRBD2	.	CAWTEGGHYEQYF	TGTGCCTGGACAGAGGGAGGGCACTACGAGCAGTACTTC
TRBV6-5	TRBJ1-5	.	.	CASSKIGGQPQHF	TGTGCCAGCAGTAAAATCGGAGGGCAGCCCCAGCATTTT
TRBV4-2	TRBJ2-5	TRBD2	.	CASSQGREDQETQYF	TGTGCCAGCAGCCAAGGGCGGGAGGACCAAGAGACCCAGTACTTC
TRBV13	TRBJ2-3	TRBD2	once	CASSQGLAGVKDTQYF	TGTGCCAGCAGCCAGGGACTAGCGGGAGTTAAAGATACGCAGTATTTT
TRBV4-2	TRBJ2-7	.	once	CASSPTIQGLAYEQYF	TGTGCCAGCAGCCCGACAATACAGGGACTGGCGTACGAGCAGTACTTC
TRBV28	TRBJ2-1	TRBD2	.	CASSLLGRANEQFF	TGTGCCAGCAGTCTCCTCGGGAGGGCCAATGAGCAGTTCTTC
TRBV7-9	TRBJ1-5	TRBD1	few	CASSLNRGEPQHF	TGTGCCAGCAGCTTGAACAGGGGTGAGCCCCAGCATTTT
TRBV27	TRBJ1-5	.	few	CASSLVHPGSINQPQHF	TGTGCCAGCAGTTTAGTGCACCCAGGGTCTATCAATCAGCCCCAGCATTTT
TRBV9	TRBJ2-3	.	.	CASSPFEGDTDTQYF	TGTGCCAGCAGCCCCTTTGAGGGAGACACAGATACGCAGTATTTT
TRBV30	TRBJ2-7	.	.	CAWSYVTTGEQYF	TGTGCCTGGAGCTATGTTACCACGGGGGAGCAGTACTTC
TRBV5-1	TRBJ2-7	TRBD1	.	CASSPGQGHSYEQYF	TGCGCCAGCAGCCCGGGACAGGGCCACTCCTACGAGCAGTACTTC
TRBV11-3	TRBJ1-1	.	few	CASSLDSRMNTEAFF	TGTGCCAGCAGCTTAGACAGCAGAATGAACACTGAAGCTTTCTTT
TRBV7-6	TRBJ2-7	TRBD2	once	CASSLATAGGNYEQYF	TGTGCCAGCAGCTTAGCGACAGCGGGAGGGAACTACGAGCAGTACTTC